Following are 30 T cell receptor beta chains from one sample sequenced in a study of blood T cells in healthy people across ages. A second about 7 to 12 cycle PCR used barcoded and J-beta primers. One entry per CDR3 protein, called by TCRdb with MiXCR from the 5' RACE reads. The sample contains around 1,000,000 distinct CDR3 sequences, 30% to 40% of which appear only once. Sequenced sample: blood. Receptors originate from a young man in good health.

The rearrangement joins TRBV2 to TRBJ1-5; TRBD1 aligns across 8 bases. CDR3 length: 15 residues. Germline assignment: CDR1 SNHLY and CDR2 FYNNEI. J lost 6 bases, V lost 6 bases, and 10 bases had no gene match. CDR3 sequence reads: CASSTPDRGSQPQHF. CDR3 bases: TGTGCCAGCAGCACCCCTGACAGGGGAAGTCAGCCCCAGCATTTT.

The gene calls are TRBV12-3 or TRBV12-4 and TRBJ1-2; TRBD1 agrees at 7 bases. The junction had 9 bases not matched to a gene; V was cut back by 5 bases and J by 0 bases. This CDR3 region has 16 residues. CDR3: CASSRPGTVTNYGYTF. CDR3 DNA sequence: TGTGCCAGCAGTCGTCCCGGGACAGTTACTAACTATGGCTACACCTTC.

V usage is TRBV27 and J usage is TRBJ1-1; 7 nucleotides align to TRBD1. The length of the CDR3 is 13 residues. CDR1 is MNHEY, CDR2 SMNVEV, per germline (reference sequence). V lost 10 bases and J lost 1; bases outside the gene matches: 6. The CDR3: CATTGAQNTEAFF. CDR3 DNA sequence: TGTGCCACCACAGGGGCCCAGAACACTGAAGCTTTCTTT.

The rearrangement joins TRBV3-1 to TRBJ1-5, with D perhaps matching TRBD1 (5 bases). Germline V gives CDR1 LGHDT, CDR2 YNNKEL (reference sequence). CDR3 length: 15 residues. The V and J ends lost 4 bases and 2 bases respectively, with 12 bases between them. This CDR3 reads CASSLGALGNQPQHF. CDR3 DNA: TGTGCCAGCAGCCTCGGGGCTCTGGGCAATCAGCCCCAGCATTTT.

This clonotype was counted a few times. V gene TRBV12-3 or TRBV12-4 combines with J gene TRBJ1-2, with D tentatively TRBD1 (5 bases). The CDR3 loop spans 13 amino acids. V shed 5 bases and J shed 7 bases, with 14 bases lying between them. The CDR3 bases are TGTGCCAGCAGTACCCTTGGGGGATTTGGCTACACCTTC. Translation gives CASSTLGGFGYTF.

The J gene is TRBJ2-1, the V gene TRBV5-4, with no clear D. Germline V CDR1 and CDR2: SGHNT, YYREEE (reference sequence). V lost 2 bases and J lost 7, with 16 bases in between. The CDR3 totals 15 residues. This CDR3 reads CASSFDAFSRNEQFF. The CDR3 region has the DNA TGTGCCAGCAGCTTTGACGCCTTCTCGAGGAATGAGCAGTTCTTC.

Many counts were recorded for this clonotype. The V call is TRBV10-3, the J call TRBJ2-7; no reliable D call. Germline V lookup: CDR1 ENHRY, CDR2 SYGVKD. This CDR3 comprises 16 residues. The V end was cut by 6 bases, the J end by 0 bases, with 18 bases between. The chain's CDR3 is CAIRRGRDKSSYEQYF. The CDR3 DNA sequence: TGTGCCATCAGGCGAGGACGCGACAAAAGCTCCTACGAGCAGTACTTC.

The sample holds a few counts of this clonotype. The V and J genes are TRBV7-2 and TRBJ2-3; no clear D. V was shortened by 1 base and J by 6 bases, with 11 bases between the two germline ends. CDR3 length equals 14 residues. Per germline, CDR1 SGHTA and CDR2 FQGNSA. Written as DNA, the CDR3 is TGTGCCAGCAGCTTAGAGGGCGTGCTCGATACGCAGTATTTT. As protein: CASSLEGVLDTQYF.

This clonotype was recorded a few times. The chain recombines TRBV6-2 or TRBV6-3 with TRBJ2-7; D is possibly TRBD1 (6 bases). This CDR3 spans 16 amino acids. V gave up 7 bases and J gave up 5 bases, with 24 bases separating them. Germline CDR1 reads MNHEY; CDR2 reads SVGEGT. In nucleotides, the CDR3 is TGTGCCAGCAAGGATCCCTCCGGGACATCTCCTCACGAGCAGTACTTC. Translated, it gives CASKDPSGTSPHEQYF.

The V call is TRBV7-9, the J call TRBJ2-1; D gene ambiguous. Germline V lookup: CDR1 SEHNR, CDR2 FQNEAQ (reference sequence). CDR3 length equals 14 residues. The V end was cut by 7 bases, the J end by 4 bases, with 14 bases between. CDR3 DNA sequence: TGTGCCAGCATCAAACCGGGCCCTTACAATGAGCAGTTCTTC. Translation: CASIKPGPYNEQFF.

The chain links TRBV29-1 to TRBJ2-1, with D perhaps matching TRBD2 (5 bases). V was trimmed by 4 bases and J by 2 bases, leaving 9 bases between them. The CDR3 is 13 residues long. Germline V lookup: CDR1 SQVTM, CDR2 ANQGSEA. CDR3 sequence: CSVASSAYNEQFF. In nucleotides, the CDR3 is TGCAGCGTTGCTAGCAGCGCCTACAATGAGCAGTTCTTC.

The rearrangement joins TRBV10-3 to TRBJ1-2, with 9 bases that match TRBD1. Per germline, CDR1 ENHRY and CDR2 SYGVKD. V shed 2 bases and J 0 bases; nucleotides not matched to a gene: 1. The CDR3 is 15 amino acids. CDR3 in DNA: TGTGCCATCAGTGAGGGGACAGGGTCTAACTATGGCTACACCTTC. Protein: CAISEGTGSNYGYTF.

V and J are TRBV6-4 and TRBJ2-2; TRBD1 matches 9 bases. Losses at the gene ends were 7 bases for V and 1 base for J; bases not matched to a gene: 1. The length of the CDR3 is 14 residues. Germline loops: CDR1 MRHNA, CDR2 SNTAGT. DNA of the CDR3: TGTGCCAGCAAGGGACAGGGGAACACCGGGGAGCTGTTTTTT. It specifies CASKGQGNTGELFF.

CDR3: CASRQGGAYGYTF. The DNA for the CDR3 is TGTGCCAGCAGACAGGGCGGTGCCTATGGCTACACCTTC. V is TRBV2 and J is TRBJ1-2, with D possibly being TRBD1 (6 bases). The CDR3 covers 13 residues. Germline CDR1 reads SNHLY; CDR2 reads FYNNEI. V lost 6 bases and J 4 bases, leaving 12 bases between the germline ends.

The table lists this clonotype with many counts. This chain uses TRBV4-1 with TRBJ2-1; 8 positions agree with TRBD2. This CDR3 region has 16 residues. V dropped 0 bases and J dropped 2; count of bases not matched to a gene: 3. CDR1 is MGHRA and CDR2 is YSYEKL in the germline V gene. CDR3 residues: CASSQEGLDPYNEQFF. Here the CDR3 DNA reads TGCGCCAGCAGCCAAGAGGGACTAGATCCCTACAATGAGCAGTTCTTC.

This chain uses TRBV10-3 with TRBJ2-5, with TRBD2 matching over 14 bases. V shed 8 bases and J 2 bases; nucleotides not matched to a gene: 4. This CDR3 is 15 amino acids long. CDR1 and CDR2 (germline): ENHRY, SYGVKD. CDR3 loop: CAIGLAGGTQETQYF. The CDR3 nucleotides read TGTGCCATCGGACTAGCGGGGGGTACTCAAGAGACCCAGTACTTC.

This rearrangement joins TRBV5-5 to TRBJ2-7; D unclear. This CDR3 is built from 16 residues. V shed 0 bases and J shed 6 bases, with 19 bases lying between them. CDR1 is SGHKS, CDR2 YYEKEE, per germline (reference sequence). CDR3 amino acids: CASSLASSVASREQYF. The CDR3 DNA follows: TGTGCCAGCAGCTTGGCCTCGTCGGTAGCTTCGCGCGAGCAGTACTTC.

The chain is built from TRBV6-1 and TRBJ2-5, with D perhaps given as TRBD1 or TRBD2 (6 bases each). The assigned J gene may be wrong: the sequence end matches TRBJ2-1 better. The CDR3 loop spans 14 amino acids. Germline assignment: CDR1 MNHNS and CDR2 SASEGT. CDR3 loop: CASSKGGPQETQFF. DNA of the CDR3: TGTGCCAGCAGTAAGGGGGGCCCCCAAGAGACCCAGTTCTTC.

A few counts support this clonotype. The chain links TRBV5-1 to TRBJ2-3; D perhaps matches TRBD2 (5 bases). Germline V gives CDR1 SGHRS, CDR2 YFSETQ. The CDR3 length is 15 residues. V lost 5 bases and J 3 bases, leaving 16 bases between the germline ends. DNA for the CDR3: TGCGCCAGCAGACCCCCGGCGGGCGGGACAGATACGCAGTATTTT. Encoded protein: CASRPPAGGTDTQYF. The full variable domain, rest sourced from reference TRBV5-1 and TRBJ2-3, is KAGVTQTPRYLIKTRGQQVTLSCSPISGHRSVSWYQQTPGQGLQFLFEYFSETQRNKGNFPGRFSGRQFSNSRSEMNVSTLELGDSALYLCASRPPAGGTDTQYFGPGTRLTVL.

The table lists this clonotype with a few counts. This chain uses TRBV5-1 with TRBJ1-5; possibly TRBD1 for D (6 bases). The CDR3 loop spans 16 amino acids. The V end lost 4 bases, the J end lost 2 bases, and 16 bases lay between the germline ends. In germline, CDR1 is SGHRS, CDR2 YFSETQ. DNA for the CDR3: TGCGCCAGCAGCATGACAGGAGACCTTGGCAATCAGCCCCAGCATTTT. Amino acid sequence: CASSMTGDLGNQPQHF.

The CDR3, as DNA: TGTGCCAGCAGCTTTCCCGGACAGGATGCTAACTATGGCTACACCTTC. Its protein product is CASSFPGQDANYGYTF. The rearrangement links TRBV7-9 to TRBJ1-2; TRBD1 matches 7 bases. Looked up from germline, CDR1 is SEHNR and CDR2 is FQNEAQ (reference sequence). V was clipped by 3 bases and J by 0 bases; unmatched bases: 7. CDR3 size: 16 residues.

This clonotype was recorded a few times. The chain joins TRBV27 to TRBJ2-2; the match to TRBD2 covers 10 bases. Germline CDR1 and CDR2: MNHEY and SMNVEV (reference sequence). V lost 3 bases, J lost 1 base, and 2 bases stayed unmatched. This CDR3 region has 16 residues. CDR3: CASSFPSGGNTGELFF. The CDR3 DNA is TGTGCCAGCAGTTTCCCTAGCGGGGGGAACACCGGGGAGCTGTTTTTT.

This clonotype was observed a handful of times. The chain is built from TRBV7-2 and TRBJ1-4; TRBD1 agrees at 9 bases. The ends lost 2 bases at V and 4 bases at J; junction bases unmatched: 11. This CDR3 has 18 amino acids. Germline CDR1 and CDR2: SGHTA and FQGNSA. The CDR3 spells CASSLRGTGLWGNEKLFF. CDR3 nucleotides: TGTGCCAGCAGCTTACGAGGGACAGGGCTGTGGGGTAATGAAAAACTGTTTTTT.

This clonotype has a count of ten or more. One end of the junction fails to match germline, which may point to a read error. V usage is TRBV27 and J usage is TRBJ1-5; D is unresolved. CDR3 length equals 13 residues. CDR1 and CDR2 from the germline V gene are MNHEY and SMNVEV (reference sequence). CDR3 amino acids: CASSLRGNQPQHF. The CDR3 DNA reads TGCGCCAGCAGCTTGAGGGGCAATCAGCCCCAGCATTTT.

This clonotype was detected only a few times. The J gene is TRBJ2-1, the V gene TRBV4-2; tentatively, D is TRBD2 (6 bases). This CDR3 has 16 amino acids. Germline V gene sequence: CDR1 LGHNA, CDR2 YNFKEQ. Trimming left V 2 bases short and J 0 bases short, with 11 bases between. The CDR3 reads CASSQPQGLSYNEQFF. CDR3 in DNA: TGTGCCAGCAGCCAACCTCAGGGACTCTCCTACAATGAGCAGTTCTTC.

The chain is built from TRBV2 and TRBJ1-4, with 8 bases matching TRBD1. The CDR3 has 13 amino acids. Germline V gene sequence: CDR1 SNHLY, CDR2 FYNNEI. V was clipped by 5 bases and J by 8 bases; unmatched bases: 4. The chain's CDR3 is CASSWTGSEKLFF. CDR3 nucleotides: TGTGCCAGCAGTTGGACAGGGAGCGAAAAACTGTTTTTT.

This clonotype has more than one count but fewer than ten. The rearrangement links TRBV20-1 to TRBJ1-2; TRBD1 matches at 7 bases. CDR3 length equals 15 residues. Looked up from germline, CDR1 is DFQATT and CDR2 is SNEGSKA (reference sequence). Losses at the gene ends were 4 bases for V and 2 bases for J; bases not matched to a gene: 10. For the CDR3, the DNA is TGCAGTGCTAAAAAGACAGGGTTTGGGAACTATGGCTACACCTTC. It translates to CSAKKTGFGNYGYTF.

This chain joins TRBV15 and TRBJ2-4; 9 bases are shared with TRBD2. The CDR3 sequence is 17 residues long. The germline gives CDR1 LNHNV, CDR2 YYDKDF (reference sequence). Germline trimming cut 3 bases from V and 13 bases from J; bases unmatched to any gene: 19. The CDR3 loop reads CATSRSRQGLAKEIQYF. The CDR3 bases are TGTGCCACCAGCAGGTCACGCCAGGGACTAGCTAAAGAGATCCAGTACTTC.

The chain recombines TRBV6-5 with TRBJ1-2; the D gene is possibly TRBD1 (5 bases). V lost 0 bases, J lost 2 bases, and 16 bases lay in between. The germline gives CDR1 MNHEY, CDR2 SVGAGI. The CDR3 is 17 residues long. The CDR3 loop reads CASSYSGAYGGNYGYTF. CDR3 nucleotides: TGTGCCAGCAGTTACTCAGGGGCCTATGGGGGAAACTATGGCTACACCTTC.

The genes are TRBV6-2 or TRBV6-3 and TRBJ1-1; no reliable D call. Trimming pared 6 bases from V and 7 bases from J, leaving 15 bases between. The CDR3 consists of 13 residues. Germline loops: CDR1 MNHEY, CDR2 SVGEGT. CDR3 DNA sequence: TGTGCCAGCAGCCTCTTCTCCTTGGTTGAAGCTTTCTTT. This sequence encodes CASSLFSLVEAFF.